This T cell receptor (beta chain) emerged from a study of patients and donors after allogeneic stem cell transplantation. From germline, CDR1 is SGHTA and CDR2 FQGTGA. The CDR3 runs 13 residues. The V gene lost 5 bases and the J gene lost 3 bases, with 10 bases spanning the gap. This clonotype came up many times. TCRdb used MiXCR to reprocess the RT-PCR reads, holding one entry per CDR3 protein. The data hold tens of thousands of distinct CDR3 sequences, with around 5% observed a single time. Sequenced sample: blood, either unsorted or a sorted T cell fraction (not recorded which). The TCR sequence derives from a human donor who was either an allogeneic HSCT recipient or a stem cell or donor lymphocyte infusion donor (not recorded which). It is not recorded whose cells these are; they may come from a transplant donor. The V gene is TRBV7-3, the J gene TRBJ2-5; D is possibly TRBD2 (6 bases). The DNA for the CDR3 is TGTGCCAGCAGCGAGACTAGGAAAGAGACCCAGTACTTC. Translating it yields CASSETRKETQYF. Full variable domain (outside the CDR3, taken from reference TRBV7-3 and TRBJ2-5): GAGVSQTPSNKVTEKGKYVELRCDPISGHTALYWYRQSLGQGPEFLIYFQGTGAADDSGLPNDRFFAVRPEGSVSTLKIQRTERGDSAVYLCASSETRKETQYFGPGTRLLVL.